The following is a TCR beta chain sequence with its context. Its antigen is still unknown. The data were obtained in a study of CD4+ T cells in melanoma. Points from the study as a whole: Reportedly, melanoma neoantigen-specific CD4+ T cells showed varied differentiation states. A reported correlation linked neoantigen-specific CD4+ T cells to CD8+, macrophage and B cell function.

Looked up from germline, CDR1 is SEHNR and CDR2 is FQNEAQ (reference sequence). There are 16 residues in the CDR3. V shed 5 bases, J shed 0 bases, and the junction held 8 bases outside the gene matches. Sequencing was performed with immunoSEQ multiplex PCR; in TCRdb, only in-frame clones are kept and a portion is missing. The table lists around 15,000 clones, approximately 88% of them singletons. Sequencing input: cells from a culture (not recorded whether cultured in vitro). The receptor was isolated from a human donor with melanoma. The V and J genes are TRBV7-9 and TRBJ1-2; 8 bases agree with TRBD1. CDR3 region: CASSLQGAFTNYGYTF. The CDR3 nucleotides are TGTGCCAGCAGCCTCCAGGGGGCTTTTACTAACTATGGCTACACCTTC.